Presented here are 28 T cell receptor beta chains from one specimen sequenced in a study of T cell responses to AZD1222 COVID-19 vaccine (dated by TCRdb to the early 2020s). In light of the paper, this sample's time point label describes: about 28 days (+/-7) after the second vaccine dose. Library construction relied on the immunoSEQ multiplex PCR assay. TCRdb re-hosts the immuneACCESS table, in-frame sequences only. Its copies lack some clones; in the studies checked, an unresolved V gene accounts for under half of them, and the cause for the rest is not known. The sample profile shows 80,000 to 95,000 clones; around nine tenths of them were found once. The ten largest clones capture about 7% of the sample. Sequenced material: peripheral blood, taken 28 days after the second AZD1222 dose. All receptors come from an adult who received the AZD1222 COVID-19 vaccine.

In its sample, this clone was seen a few times. The genes are TRBV25-1 and TRBJ2-3; the match to TRBD1 covers 7 bases. V lost 4 bases and J lost 0; bases outside the gene matches: 1. CDR1 and CDR2 from the germline V gene are MGHDK and SYGVNS. The CDR3 runs 14 residues. CDR3 region: CASSVTGSTDTQYF. The CDR3 DNA reads as TGTGCCAGCAGTGTGACAGGGAGCACAGATACGCAGTATTTT.

A note on this clone: One junction end disagrees with the germline gene, perhaps due to a read error. The chain joins TRBV19 to TRBJ1-3; 7 nucleotides align to TRBD1. From germline, CDR1 is LNHDA and CDR2 SQIVND (reference sequence). CDR3 length equals 14 residues. The CDR3 bases are TGTGCCAGTAGTATCCGGGACAGTGGAGACACCATATATTTT. Protein product: CASSIRDSGDTIYF. The full variable domain, completed using reference TRBV19 and TRBJ1-3, is DGGITQSPKYLFRKEGQNVTLSCEQNLNHDAMYWYRQDPGQGLRLIYYSQIVNDFQKGDIAEGYSVSREKKESFPLTVTSAQKNPTAFYLCASSIRDSGDTIYFGEGSWLTVV.

The genes are TRBV4-3 and TRBJ1-1; unclear D gene. The CDR3 length is 17 residues. V dropped 0 bases and J dropped 6 bases, with 20 bases sitting between them. Germline CDR1 reads LGHNA; CDR2 reads YSLEER. The CDR3 sequence: CASSQDGMRTPGPEAFF. CDR3 coding DNA: TGCGCCAGCAGCCAAGATGGGATGAGGACCCCTGGCCCTGAAGCTTTCTTT.

The chain couples TRBV7-9 to TRBJ2-7, with D unresolved. CDR1 and CDR2 from the germline V gene are SEHNR and FQNEAQ (reference sequence). The CDR3 totals 12 residues. With 4 bases removed from V and 2 bases from J, the gap between germline ends came to 6 bases. CDR3 region: CASSSDAYEQYF. The CDR3 DNA sequence: TGTGCCAGCAGCTCAGACGCCTACGAGCAGTACTTC.

The table lists this clone with a few counts. The genes are TRBV29-1 and TRBJ1-4; possibly TRBD1 for D (6 bases). Per the germline V gene, CDR1 is SQVTM and CDR2 is ANQGSEA. The CDR3 loop spans 14 amino acids. V was trimmed by 6 bases and J by 4 bases, leaving 15 bases between them. CDR3 sequence reads: CSVVGGRFNEKLFF. The CDR3 nucleotides are TGCAGCGTGGTGGGGGGCCGCTTTAATGAAAAACTGTTTTTT.

The sample holds one count of this clone. The chain joins TRBV18 to TRBJ1-4; D remains ambiguous. The germline gives CDR1 KGHSH, CDR2 LQKENI. With 0 bases removed from V and 0 bases from J, the gap between germline ends came to 5 bases. The CDR3 has 15 amino acids. CDR3 nucleotide sequence: TGTGCCAGCTCACCACCGGGGACAACTAATGAAAAACTGTTTTTT. This gives the protein CASSPPGTTNEKLFF.

The V gene is TRBV9, the J gene TRBJ2-1; a possible D gene is TRBD1 (5 bases). V was cut by 4 bases and J by 10 bases, with 21 bases left in between. The CDR3 is made up of 15 amino acids. Germline V gene sequence: CDR1 SGDLS, CDR2 YYNGEE. The CDR3 spells CASSTGQSPRSEQFF. CDR3 DNA: TGTGCCAGCAGCACAGGACAATCCCCGAGGTCGGAGCAGTTCTTC.

The gene calls are TRBV29-1 and TRBJ2-1, with TRBD2 identical over 11 bases. With 7 bases clipped from V and 4 bases from J, the junction kept 9 bases outside the gene matches. This CDR3 is 15 amino acids long. Germline assignment: CDR1 SQVTM and CDR2 ANQGSEA. For the CDR3, the DNA is TGCAGCGGAAAACTAGGGACTAGCGGATACAATGAGCAGTTCTTC. Translating it yields CSGKLGTSGYNEQFF.

The gene calls are TRBV5-1 and TRBJ1-4, with D perhaps matching TRBD1 (6 bases). Deletions cut 2 bases from V and 8 bases from J, with 13 bases between. Germline CDR1 reads SGHRS; CDR2 reads YFSETQ. This CDR3 region has 14 residues. This chain's CDR3 is CASSFFAGDEKLFF. CDR3 sequence (DNA): TGCGCCAGCAGCTTCTTCGCAGGGGACGAAAAACTGTTTTTT.

The V gene is TRBV2, the J gene TRBJ1-5; tentatively, D is TRBD1 (6 bases). Deletions cut 7 bases from V and 2 bases from J, with 12 bases between. CDR1 and CDR2 (germline): SNHLY, FYNNEI. The length of the CDR3 is 14 residues. The CDR3 loop reads CASTTGNRNQPQHF. DNA of the CDR3: TGTGCCAGCACCACAGGGAATCGCAATCAGCCCCAGCATTTT.

V gene TRBV3-1 (or the pseudogene TRBV3-2) combines with J gene TRBJ1-2; 8 positions agree with TRBD1. The V segment lost 6 bases and the J segment 4 bases; nucleotides outside the gene matches: 4. Germline values: CDR1 LGHDT, CDR2 YNNKEL (reference sequence). The CDR3 is made up of 13 amino acids. This chain's CDR3 is CASRPDRGYGYTF. Written as DNA, the CDR3 is TGTGCCAGCAGGCCCGACAGGGGCTATGGCTACACCTTC.

The rearrangement uses TRBV2 and TRBJ1-1; D might be TRBD1 (6 bases). V lost 3 bases and J lost 1, with 12 bases in between. The CDR3 loop spans 15 amino acids. Per germline, CDR1 SNHLY and CDR2 FYNNEI. The CDR3: CASSEGVQGNTEAFF. The CDR3 DNA reads TGTGCCAGCAGTGAGGGGGTACAGGGGAACACTGAAGCTTTCTTT. The full variable domain, completed using reference TRBV2 and TRBJ1-1, is EPEVTQTPSHQVTQMGQEVILRCVPISNHLYFYWYRQILGQKVEFLVSFYNNEISEKSEIFDDQFSVERPDGSNFTLKIRSTKLEDSAMYFCASSEGVQGNTEAFFGQGTRLTVV.

The rearrangement joins TRBV6-1 to TRBJ2-5; D assignment may be TRBD1 or TRBD2 (6 bases each). There are 17 residues in the CDR3. CDR1 MNHNS and CDR2 SASEGT come from the germline V gene. The V and J ends lost 1 base and 1 base respectively, with 16 bases between them. The chain's CDR3 is CASSEGVGGGFQETQYF. The DNA for the CDR3 is TGTGCCAGCAGTGAAGGTGTGGGGGGCGGATTCCAAGAGACCCAGTACTTC.

This chain links TRBV30 with TRBJ1-3; D possibly corresponds to TRBD1 (5 bases). Germline V gene lookup returns CDR1 GTSNPN and CDR2 SVGIG (reference sequence). Trimming removed 3 bases at V and 0 bases at J, with 15 bases between. There are 16 residues in the CDR3. The CDR3 DNA sequence: TGTGCCTGGAGAGGGAAAACAGGATCCTCTGGAAACACCATATATTTT. Encoded protein: CAWRGKTGSSGNTIYF.

The CDR3 protein is CASSQDVGGRYGYTF. In nucleotides, the CDR3 is TGCGCCAGCAGCCAAGACGTAGGAGGGCGCTATGGCTACACCTTC. This chain joins TRBV4-3 and TRBJ1-2; no clear D gene. Germline lookup yields CDR1 LGHNA and CDR2 YSLEER. The CDR3 runs 15 residues. Trimming took 0 bases from V and 4 from J, leaving 12 bases between them.

The chain is built from TRBV29-1 and TRBJ2-7; weak D call: TRBD1 (6 bases). CDR1 and CDR2 (germline): SQVTM, ANQGSEA. The CDR3 is 11 residues long. Between the trimmed V and J ends, which lost 6 bases and 3 bases, there was a span of 9 bases. Here the CDR3 DNA reads TGCAGCGTGCAGGGGAGCTACGAGCAGTACTTC. Its translation is CSVQGSYEQYF.

The chain links TRBV10-2 to TRBJ2-7, with 7 bases lining up with TRBD2. The CDR3 length is 13 residues. The V gene end was trimmed by 2 bases and the J gene end by 3 bases; junction bases not matched to a gene: 1. CDR1 is WSHSY and CDR2 is SAAADI in the germline V gene. The CDR3 spells CASSETGGYEQYF. In nucleotides, the CDR3 is TGCGCCAGCAGTGAGACGGGAGGCTACGAGCAGTACTTC.

The chain uses TRBV18 and TRBJ1-2; D perhaps matches TRBD1 (5 bases). Trimming shortened V by 3 bases and J by 6 bases, and 14 bases separated the two germline ends. There are 14 residues in the CDR3. CDR1 and CDR2 (germline): KGHSH, LQKENI. CDR3 protein: CASSPQVGADGYTF. CDR3 bases: TGTGCCAGCTCACCCCAGGTAGGGGCGGATGGCTACACCTTC.

The J gene is TRBJ1-2, the V gene TRBV19, with 10 bases fitting TRBD1. Germline V gene data show CDR1 as LNHDA and CDR2 as SQIVND (reference sequence). The V gene end was trimmed by 4 bases and the J gene end by 7 bases; junction bases not matched to a gene: 15. The CDR3 totals 17 residues. CDR3 sequence: CASSTSRRTGGISGYTF. The CDR3 coding sequence is TGTGCCAGTAGTACTTCAAGGAGGACAGGGGGAATCAGTGGCTACACCTTC.

V gene TRBV3-1 (or the pseudogene TRBV3-2) combines with J gene TRBJ2-1, with D possibly matching TRBD2 (6 bases). This CDR3 has 17 amino acids. The V gene's germline CDR1 is LGHDT and CDR2 YNNKEL (reference sequence). With 2 bases removed from V and 0 bases from J, the gap between germline ends came to 14 bases. The CDR3 protein is CASSQPVAVSSYNEQFF. CDR3 in DNA: TGTGCCAGCAGCCAACCGGTAGCGGTTAGCTCCTACAATGAGCAGTTCTTC.

This chain connects TRBV29-1 to TRBJ2-7, with 7 bases that match TRBD2. V was clipped by 3 bases and J by 5 bases; unmatched bases: 10. Germline-derived CDR1 and CDR2 are SQVTM and ANQGSEA. The CDR3 is 14 amino acids. CDR3 coding DNA: TGCAGCGTTGACCTCTTAGCGGGCGGCCACGAGCAGTACTTC. The encoded protein is CSVDLLAGGHEQYF.

V and J are TRBV6-1 and TRBJ2-7, with TRBD1 matching 8 bases. This CDR3 contains 17 residues. Trimming at V came to 1 base and at J to 3 bases, leaving 11 bases not matched to a gene. Germline CDR1 MNHNS, CDR2 SASEGT. CDR3 sequence (DNA): TGTGCCAGCAGTGAAGTCGTTTTGAGACAGGGGAACTACGAGCAGTACTTC. The encoded protein is CASSEVVLRQGNYEQYF.

The rearrangement joins TRBV7-8 to TRBJ1-1; D perhaps matches TRBD1 (5 bases). The CDR3 has 14 residues. V lost 7 bases and J lost 2, with 14 bases in between. CDR1 is SGHVS, CDR2 FQNEAQ, per germline. DNA of the CDR3: TGTGCCAGCATCCTCTATGGGGGAAACACTGAAGCTTTCTTT. This codes for CASILYGGNTEAFF.

CDR3 nucleotides: TGTGCCAGCTCACCCGGACGGGGCACTGAAGCTTTCTTT. Its protein is CASSPGRGTEAFF. The genes are TRBV18 and TRBJ1-1, with D uncertain. The germline V and J ends were trimmed by 3 bases and 4 bases, with 9 bases remaining between them. This CDR3 is built from 13 residues. From germline, CDR1 is KGHSH and CDR2 LQKENI. Filled out from reference TRBV18 and TRBJ1-1, the complete variable domain reads NAGVMQNPRHLVRRRGQEARLRCSPMKGHSHVYWYRQLPEEGLKFMVYLQKENIIDESGMPKERFSAEFPKEGPSILRIQQVVRGDSAAYFCASSPGRGTEAFFGQGTRLTVV.

The V and J genes are TRBV7-7 and TRBJ2-3; TRBD2 might be the D (6 bases). Germline CDR1 is SSHAT and CDR2 is FNYEAQ (reference sequence). Trimming removed 5 bases from V and 2 bases from J, with 14 bases in between. CDR3 length equals 15 residues. As DNA, the CDR3 is TGTGCCAGCAGCCTCGCGGGAAGCGCCACAGATACGCAGTATTTT. Translating it yields CASSLAGSATDTQYF.

The chain is built from TRBV7-2 and TRBJ1-1; possibly TRBD1 for D (6 bases). Germline CDR1 and CDR2: SGHTA and FQGNSA. The length of the CDR3 is 15 residues. V lost 5 bases to trimming and J lost 4 bases, with 17 bases between them. CDR3 bases: TGTGCCAGCAGCCCCAGGGGTTTTAGCGGCACTGAAGCTTTCTTT. It specifies CASSPRGFSGTEAFF.

This clone was recorded only once. The V and J genes are TRBV6-5 and TRBJ1-1, with D uncertain. V was pared by 8 bases and J by 0 bases, with 7 bases between. CDR1 and CDR2 (germline): MNHEY, SVGAGI. The CDR3 has 12 amino acids. The CDR3 here is CASVLMNTEAFF. CDR3 in DNA: TGTGCCAGCGTTCTAATGAACACTGAAGCTTTCTTT.

Regarding this clone: The same CDR3 arises from other DNA sequences in this sample as well. The J gene is TRBJ2-7, the V gene TRBV27; D ambiguous. The length of the CDR3 is 11 residues. V dropped 6 bases and J dropped 2 bases, with 5 bases sitting between them. In germline, CDR1 is MNHEY, CDR2 SMNVEV (reference sequence). CDR3 bases: TGTGCCAGCAGCTCTACCTACGAGCAGTACTTC. This gives the protein CASSSTYEQYF.